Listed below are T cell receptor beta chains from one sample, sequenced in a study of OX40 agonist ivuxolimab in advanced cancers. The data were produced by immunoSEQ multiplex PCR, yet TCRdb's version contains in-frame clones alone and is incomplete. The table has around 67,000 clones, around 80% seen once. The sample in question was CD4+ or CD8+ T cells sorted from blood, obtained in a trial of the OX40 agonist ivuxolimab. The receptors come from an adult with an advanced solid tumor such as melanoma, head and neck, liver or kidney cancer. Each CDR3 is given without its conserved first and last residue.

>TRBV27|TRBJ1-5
ASSLGTANQPQH
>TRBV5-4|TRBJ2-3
ASSRVGPGDTQY
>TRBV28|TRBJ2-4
ASSSTFGIQY
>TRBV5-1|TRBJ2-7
ASSSLQGAGYEQY
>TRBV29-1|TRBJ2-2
SVTRYTGELF
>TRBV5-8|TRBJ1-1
ASTPRGLNTEAF
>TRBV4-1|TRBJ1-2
ASSQRGQLFYGYT
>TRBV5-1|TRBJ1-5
ASSFGPYEGQPQH
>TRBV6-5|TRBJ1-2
ASSYKANYGYT
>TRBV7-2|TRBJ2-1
ASTLREGGSNEQF
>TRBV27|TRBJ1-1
ASRLTAWVATEAF
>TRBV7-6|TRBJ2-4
ASSQGAGGTKNIQY
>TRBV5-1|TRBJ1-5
ASSIDRDQPQH
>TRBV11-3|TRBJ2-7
ASSPIARTVTYEQY
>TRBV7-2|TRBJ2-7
ASSTEARYYEQY
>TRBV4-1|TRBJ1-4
ASSHPRSAGSEKLF
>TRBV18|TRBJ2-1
ASSEADNEQF
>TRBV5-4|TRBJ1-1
ASSISDRAGGTEAF
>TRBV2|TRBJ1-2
ASSEVGTGALEGYT
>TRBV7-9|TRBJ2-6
ASSLGGTGRSEANVLT
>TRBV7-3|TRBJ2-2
ASSPSWGTGNTGELF
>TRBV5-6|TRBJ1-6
ASSLGQANSPLH
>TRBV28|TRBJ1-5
ASSLFGKGWSQPQH
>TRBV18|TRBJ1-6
ASSPPNSPLH
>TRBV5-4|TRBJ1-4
ASSAGGTLEKLF
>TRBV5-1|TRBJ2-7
ASSAPNVGTSGMSSYEQY
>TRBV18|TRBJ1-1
ASSTTGLNTEAF
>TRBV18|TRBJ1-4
ASSPPSGSNEKLF
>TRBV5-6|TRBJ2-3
ASRAATGTSTDTQY
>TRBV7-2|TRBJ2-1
ASSLSAGGFAYNEQF
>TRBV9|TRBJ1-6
ASSVDGGRNSPLH
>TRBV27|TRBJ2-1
ASSLGKGRIYNEQF
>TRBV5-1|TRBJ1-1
ASRLREGGTEAF
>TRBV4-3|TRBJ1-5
ASSQVGGDSNQPQH
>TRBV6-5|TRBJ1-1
ASSPSRGLNTEAF
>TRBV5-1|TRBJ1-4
ASSLDTGGEKLF
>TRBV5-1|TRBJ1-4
ASSSQGANGEKLF
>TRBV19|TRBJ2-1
ASSRGGGPYNEQF
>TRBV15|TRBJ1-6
ATSFDNSPLH
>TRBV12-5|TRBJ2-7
ASGFGTPGVYEQY
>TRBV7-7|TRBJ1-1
ASSQPPGLKLTEAF
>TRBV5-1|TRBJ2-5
ASSLAVKVLEETQY
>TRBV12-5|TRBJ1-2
ASGPSFGENVGYT
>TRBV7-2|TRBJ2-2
ASSRRETGELF
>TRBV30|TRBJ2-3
AWRGGSPWDTQY
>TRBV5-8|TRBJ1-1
ASSLGWGDPAF
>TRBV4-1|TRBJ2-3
ASSQLRTRDDTQY
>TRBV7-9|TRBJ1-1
ASSPWDPNTEAF
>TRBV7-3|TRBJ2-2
ASSLTPRGAGVVGELF
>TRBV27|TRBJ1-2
ASTTRSGLGYT
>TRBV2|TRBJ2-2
ASRERSSGELF
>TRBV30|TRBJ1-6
AWSLGQGASNSPLH
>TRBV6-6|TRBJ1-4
ASSSGDRKLF
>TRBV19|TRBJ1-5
ASSITGENQPQH
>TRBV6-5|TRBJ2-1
ASSYTLALNNEQF
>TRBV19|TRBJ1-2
ASMGGTGLVGGYGYT